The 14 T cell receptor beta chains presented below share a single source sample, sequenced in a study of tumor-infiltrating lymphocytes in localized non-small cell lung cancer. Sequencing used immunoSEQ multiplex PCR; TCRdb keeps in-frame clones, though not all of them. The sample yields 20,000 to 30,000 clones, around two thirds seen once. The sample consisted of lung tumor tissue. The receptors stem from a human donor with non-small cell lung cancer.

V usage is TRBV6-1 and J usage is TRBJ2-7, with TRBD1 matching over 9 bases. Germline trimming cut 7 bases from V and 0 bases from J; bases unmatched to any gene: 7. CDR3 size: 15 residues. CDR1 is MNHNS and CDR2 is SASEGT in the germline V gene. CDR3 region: CASIEGQGTSYEQYF. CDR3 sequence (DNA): TGTGCCAGCATTGAGGGACAGGGCACCTCCTACGAGCAGTACTTC.

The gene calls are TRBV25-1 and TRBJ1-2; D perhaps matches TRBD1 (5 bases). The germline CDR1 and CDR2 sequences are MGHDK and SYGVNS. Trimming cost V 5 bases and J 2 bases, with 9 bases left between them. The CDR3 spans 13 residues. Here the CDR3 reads CASSPPGNYGYTF. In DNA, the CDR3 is TGTGCCAGCAGTCCGCCAGGGAACTATGGCTACACCTTC.

The CDR3 reads CAWSITGVGGELFF. CDR3 nucleotide sequence: TGTGCCTGGAGTATCACAGGGGTGGGCGGGGAGCTGTTTTTT. The chain links TRBV30 to TRBJ2-2; 7 nucleotides match TRBD1. The germline V gene encodes CDR1 GTSNPN and CDR2 SVGIG (reference sequence). V lost 2 bases, J lost 7 bases, and 7 bases stayed unmatched. The CDR3 runs 14 residues.

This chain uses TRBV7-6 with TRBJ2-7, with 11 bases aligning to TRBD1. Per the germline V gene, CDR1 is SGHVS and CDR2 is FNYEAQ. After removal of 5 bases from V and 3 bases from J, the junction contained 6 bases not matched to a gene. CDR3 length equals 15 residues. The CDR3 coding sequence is TGTGCCAGCAGCACCGGACAGGGGGCAGGCTACGAGCAGTACTTC. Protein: CASSTGQGAGYEQYF.

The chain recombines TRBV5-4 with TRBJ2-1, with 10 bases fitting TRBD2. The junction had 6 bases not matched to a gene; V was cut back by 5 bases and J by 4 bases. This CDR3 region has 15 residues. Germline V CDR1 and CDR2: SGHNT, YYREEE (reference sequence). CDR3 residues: CASRFSGGLYNEQFF. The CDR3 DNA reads TGTGCCAGCAGGTTTAGCGGGGGGCTATACAATGAGCAGTTCTTC.

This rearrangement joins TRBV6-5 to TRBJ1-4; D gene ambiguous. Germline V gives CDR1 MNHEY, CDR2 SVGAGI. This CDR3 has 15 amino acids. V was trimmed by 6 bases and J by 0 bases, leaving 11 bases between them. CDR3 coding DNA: TGTGCCAGCAGATCTTTTCGAACAACTAATGAAAAACTGTTTTTT. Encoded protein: CASRSFRTTNEKLFF.

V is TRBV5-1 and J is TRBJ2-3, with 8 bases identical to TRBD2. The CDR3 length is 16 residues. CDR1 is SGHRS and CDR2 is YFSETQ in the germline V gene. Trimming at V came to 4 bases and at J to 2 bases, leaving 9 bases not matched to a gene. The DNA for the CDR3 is TGCGCCAGCAGCACGCCTACTAGCGGCCCCACAGATACGCAGTATTTT. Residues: CASSTPTSGPTDTQYF.

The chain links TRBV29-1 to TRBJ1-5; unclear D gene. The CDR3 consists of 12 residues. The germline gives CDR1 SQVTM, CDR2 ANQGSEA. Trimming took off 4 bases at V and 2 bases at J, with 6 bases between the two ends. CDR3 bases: TGCAGCGTTGGGGGAGGCAATCAGCCCCAGCATTTT. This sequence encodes CSVGGGNQPQHF.

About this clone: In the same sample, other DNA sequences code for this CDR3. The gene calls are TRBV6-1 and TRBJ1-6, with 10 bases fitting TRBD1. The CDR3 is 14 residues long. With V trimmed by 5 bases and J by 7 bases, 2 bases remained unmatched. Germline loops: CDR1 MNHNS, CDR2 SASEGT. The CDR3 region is CASSLDRGNSPLHF. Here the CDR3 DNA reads TGTGCCAGCAGTTTGGACAGGGGGAATTCACCCCTCCACTTT.

DNA of the CDR3: TGTGCCAGTACACAGGGGGCAAATGAAGCTTTCTTT. It codes for CASTQGANEAFF. The rearrangement uses TRBV19 and TRBJ1-1, with 9 bases fitting TRBD1. J was trimmed by 7 bases and V by 7 bases; bases with no gene match: 4. The CDR3 consists of 12 residues. CDR1 LNHDA and CDR2 SQIVND come from the germline V gene (reference sequence).

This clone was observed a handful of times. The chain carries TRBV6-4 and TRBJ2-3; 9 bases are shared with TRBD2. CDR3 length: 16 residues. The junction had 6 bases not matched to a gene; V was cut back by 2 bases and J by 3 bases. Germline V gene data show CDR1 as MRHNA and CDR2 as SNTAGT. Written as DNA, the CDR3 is TGTGCCAGCAGTGACGGTGGTAGCGGGGGAACAGATACGCAGTATTTT. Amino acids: CASSDGGSGGTDTQYF.

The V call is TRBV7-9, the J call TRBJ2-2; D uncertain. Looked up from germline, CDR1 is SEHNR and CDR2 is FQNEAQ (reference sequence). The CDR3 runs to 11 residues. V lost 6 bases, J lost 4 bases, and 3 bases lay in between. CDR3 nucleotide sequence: TGTGCCAGCAGGCGCACCGGGGAGCTGTTTTTT. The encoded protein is CASRRTGELFF. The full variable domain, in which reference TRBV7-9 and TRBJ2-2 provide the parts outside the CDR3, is DTGVSQNPRHKITKRGQNVTFRCDPISEHNRLYWYRQTLGQGPEFLTYFQNEAQLEKSRLLSDRFSAERPKGSFSTLEIQRTEQGDSAMYLCASRRTGELFFGEGSRLTVL.

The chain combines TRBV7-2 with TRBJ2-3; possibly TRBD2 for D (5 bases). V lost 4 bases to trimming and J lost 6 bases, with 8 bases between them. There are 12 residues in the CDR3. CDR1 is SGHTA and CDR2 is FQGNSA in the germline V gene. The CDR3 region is CASSSDFDTQYF. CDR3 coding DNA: TGTGCCAGCAGCTCGGACTTTGATACGCAGTATTTT. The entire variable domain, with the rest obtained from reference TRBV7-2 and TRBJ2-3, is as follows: GAGVSQSPSNKVTEKGKDVELRCDPISGHTALYWYRQSLGQGLEFLIYFQGNSAPDKSGLPSDRFSAERTGGSVSTLTIQRTQQEDSAVYLCASSSDFDTQYFGPGTRLTVL.

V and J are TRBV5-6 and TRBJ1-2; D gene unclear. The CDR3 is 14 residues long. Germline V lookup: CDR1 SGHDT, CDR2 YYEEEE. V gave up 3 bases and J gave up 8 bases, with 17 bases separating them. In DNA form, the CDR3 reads TGTGCCAGCAGCTCTATACTGCGCGGAGGAGGCTACACCTTC. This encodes CASSSILRGGGYTF. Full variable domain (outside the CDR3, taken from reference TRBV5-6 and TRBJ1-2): DAGVTQSPTHLIKTRGQQVTLRCSPKSGHDTVSWYQQALGQGPQFIFQYYEEEERQRGNFPDRFSGHQFPNYSSELNVNALLLGDSALYLCASSSILRGGGYTFGSGTRLTVV.